A selection of T cell receptor beta chains follows, all from one sample in a study of shared clonotypes between healthy human individuals. Clones were read by immunoSEQ multiplex PCR, and TCRdb kept only the in-frame ones, dropping some. The data show fewer than 130,000 clones, roughly 70% seen once. The sequenced material came from memory CD8+ T cells sorted from blood. The origin of the receptors is a woman aged 25 to 45 in good health. The CDR3 runs from the conserved cysteine through the conserved F or W. The D gene is left open where the match is weak. The size of a clone is reported for some rows only, either as once, few or many, or as a class for expanded clones.

j_gene,v_gene,abundance,d_gene,CDR3nt,CDR3aa
TRBJ1-2,TRBV9,NA,NA,TGTGCCAGCAGCGTAGAGGGACCTGAGGAAGGCTACACCTTC,CASSVEGPEEGYTF
TRBJ2-2,TRBV6-4,NA,TRBD2,TGTGCCAGCAGTCGAGCGGGAGGCACCGGGGAGCTGTTTTTT,CASSRAGGTGELFF
TRBJ2-7,TRBV7-9,NA,TRBD1,TGTGCCAGCAGCTTAGGGGGGACAGGGCCTCCCGAGCAGTACTTC,CASSLGGTGPPEQYF
TRBJ2-7,TRBV7-9,NA,NA,TGTGCCAGCAGCTCGGAGGGGGCCTACGAGCAGTACTTC,CASSSEGAYEQYF
TRBJ1-5,TRBV6-1,NA,NA,TGTGCCAGCAGTGAAGGGTCAGCCAGTAAGCCCCAGCATTTT,CASSEGSASKPQHF
TRBJ2-7,TRBV28,NA,NA,TGTGCCAGCAGTTTCTACAGGGTAACCTACGAGCAGTACTTC,CASSFYRVTYEQYF
TRBJ2-7,TRBV4-1,once,NA,TGCGCCAGCAGCCAAGAAGGAGGGGTGAGCTCCTACGAGCAGTACTTC,CASSQEGGVSSYEQYF
TRBJ1-5,TRBV12-2,NA,NA,TGTGCAAGTCGCTTAGTTCAGCCCCAGCATTTT,CASRLVQPQHF
TRBJ1-5,TRBV27,few,TRBD1,TGTGCCAGCAGGAGGACAGGGGGAGACAATCAGCCCCAGCATTTT,CASRRTGGDNQPQHF
TRBJ2-3,TRBV27,NA,NA,TGTGCCAGCAGTTCGTTTAGCGCGGACACAGATACGCAGTATTTT,CASSSFSADTDTQYF
TRBJ2-7,TRBV7-6,NA,NA,TGTGCCAGCAGCTTAGGCAGCTTCTCTCTCGAGCAGTACTTC,CASSLGSFSLEQYF
TRBJ2-5,TRBV11-2,NA,NA,TGTGCCAGCAGCTCGGTCCGGCCAGAGACCCAGTACTTC,CASSSVRPETQYF
TRBJ2-4,TRBV19,NA,NA,NA,CAVGSGTVSF
TRBJ1-3,TRBV19,NA,NA,TGTGCCAGTCAGGTGGGCGAAAACACCATATATTTT,CASQVGENTIYF
TRBJ2-3,TRBV4-2,few,TRBD2,TGTGCCAGCAGCCAAGGGACTAGCGGGAGCACAGATACGCAGTATTTT,CASSQGTSGSTDTQYF
TRBJ2-4,TRBV15,NA,TRBD2,TGTGCCACCAGCAGAACATGGGGGAGGGTTGTGGACGGAGGAAACATTCAGTACTTC,CATSRTWGRVVDGGNIQYF
TRBJ2-7,TRBV11-2,NA,NA,TGTGCCAGCAGCACCCGGACTGCGTCCTACGAGCAGTACTTC,CASSTRTASYEQYF
TRBJ1-1,TRBV6-5,once,NA,TGTGCCAGCAGTTACAGGTTGAACACTGAAGCTTTCTTT,CASSYRLNTEAFF
TRBJ2-1,TRBV11-2,few,NA,TGTGCCAGCAGCAAGCAACGGACCGAAAGCCAGTACAATGAGCAGTTCTTC,CASSKQRTESQYNEQFF
TRBJ1-2,TRBV13,NA,NA,TGTGCCAGCAGCCCCCGGGGGGGACTTTGGGGAGGCTACACCTTC,CASSPRGGLWGGYTF
TRBJ1-1,TRBV6-5,NA,NA,TGTGCCAGCAGTTACGGGGGCAGAGAAGCTTTCTTT,CASSYGGREAFF
TRBJ1-3,TRBV29-1,few,NA,TGCAGCGTTCGGCAGGCTGGAAACACCATATATTTT,CSVRQAGNTIYF
TRBJ1-1,TRBV11-2,NA,NA,TGTGCCAGCAGCTCCTGGGGGTCTCTACGGGGCACTGAAGCTTTCTTT,CASSSWGSLRGTEAFF
TRBJ2-7,TRBV2,NA,NA,TGTGCCAGCAAAGGTACCGAGCAGTACTTC,CASKGTEQYF